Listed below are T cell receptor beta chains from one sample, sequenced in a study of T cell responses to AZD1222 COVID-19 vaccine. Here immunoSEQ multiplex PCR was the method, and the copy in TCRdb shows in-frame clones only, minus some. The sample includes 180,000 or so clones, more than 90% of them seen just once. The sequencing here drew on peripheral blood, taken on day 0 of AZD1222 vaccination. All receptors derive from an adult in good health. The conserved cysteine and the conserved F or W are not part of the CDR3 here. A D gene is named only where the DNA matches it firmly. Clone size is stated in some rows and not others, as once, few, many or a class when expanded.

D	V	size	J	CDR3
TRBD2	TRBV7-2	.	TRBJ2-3	ASSLGLARTDTQY
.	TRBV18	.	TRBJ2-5	ASSGGYEETQY
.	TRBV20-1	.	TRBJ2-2	SASWPTGELF
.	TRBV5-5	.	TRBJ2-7	ASSLAGQTYEQY
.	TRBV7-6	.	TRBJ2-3	ASSPHPIPTDTQY
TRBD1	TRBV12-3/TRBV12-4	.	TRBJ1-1	ASSWGQFEAF
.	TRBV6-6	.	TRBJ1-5	ASGGRDGNQPQH
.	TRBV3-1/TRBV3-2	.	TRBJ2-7	ASSPTASPVEQY
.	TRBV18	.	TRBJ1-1	ASSPGNTEAF
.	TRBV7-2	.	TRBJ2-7	ASSLDPLYEQY
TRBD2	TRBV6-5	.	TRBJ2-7	ASSYGTSGRREQY
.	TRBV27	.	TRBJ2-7	ASSWGPTRYEQY
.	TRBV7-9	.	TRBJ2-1	ASSLPGPSEQF
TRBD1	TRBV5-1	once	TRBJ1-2	ASSPGQGRANYGYT
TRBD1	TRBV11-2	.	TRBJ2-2	ASSLQGKVNTGELF
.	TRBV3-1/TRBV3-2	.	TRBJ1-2	ASSRDFTNYGYT
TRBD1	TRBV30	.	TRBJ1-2	AWSFGQGLNYGYT
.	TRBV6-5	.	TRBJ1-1	ASSLTRGANTEAF
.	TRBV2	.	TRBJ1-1	ASSEQGTNTEAF
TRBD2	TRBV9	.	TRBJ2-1	ASSVRGLVGNEQF
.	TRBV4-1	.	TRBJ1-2	ASSQVGPGGWGYT
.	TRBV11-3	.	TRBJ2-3	ASSYGGSDTQY
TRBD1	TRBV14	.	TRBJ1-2	ASSLGTGGYYGYT
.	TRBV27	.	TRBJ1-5	ASSLIVNSNQPQH
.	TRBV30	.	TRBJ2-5	AWSVGGPQETQY
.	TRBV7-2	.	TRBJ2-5	ASSFSRQETQY
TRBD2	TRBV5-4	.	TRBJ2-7	ASSFAGGVYEQY
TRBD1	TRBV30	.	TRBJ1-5	AWSKGDRANQPQH
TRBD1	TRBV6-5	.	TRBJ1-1	ASSSGTDNTEAF
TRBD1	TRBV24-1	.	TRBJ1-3	ATSEGGDRGRSGNTIY
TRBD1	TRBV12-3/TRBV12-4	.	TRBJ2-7	ASSTGGGYEQY
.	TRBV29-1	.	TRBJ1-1	SAGGADTEAF
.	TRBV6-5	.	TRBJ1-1	ASRTVNTEAF
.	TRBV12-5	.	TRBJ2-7	ASVGPGAYEQY
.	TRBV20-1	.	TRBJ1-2	SARDRSGYT
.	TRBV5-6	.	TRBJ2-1	ASSFPGEGRDNEQF
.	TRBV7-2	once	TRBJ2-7	ASSLGGLSYEQY
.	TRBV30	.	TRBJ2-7	AWAGGAGTYYEQY
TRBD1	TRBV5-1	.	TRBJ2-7	ASTRTDRGYYEQY
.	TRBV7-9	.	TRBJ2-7	ASSGDQEPSYEQY
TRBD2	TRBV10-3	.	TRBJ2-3	AISEGREVDTQY
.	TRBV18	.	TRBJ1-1	ASSPQRNTEAF
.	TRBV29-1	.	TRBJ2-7	SVGRDTPYEQY
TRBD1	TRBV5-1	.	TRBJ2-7	ASSSTGVSYEQY
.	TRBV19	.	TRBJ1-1	ASSVLGRTEAF
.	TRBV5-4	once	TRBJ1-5	ASSPRPGEQPQH
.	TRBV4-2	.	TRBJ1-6	ASSREEGSYNSPLH
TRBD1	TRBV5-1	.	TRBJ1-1	ASRLDRVRAF
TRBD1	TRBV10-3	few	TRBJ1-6	AISESGTGINSPLH
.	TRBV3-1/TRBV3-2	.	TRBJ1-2	ASSRKGRHYGYT
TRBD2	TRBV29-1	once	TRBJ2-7	SAGGLAGLTYEQY
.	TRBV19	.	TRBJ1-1	ASRPQGRVNTEAF
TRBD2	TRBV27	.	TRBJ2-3	ASSLAGGRTDTQY
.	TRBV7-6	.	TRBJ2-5	ASSLKVLGQETQY
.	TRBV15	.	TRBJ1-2	ATSNDRNLYGYT
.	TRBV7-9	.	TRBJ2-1	ASSSERLNNEQF
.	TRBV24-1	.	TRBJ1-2	ATSDPTGDYGYT
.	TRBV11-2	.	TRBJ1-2	ASSSSKTALYGYT
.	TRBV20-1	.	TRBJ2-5	SARVETQY